Listed below are T cell receptor beta chains from one sample, sequenced in a study of blood T cell repertoires in COVID-19. Profiling relied on immunoSEQ multiplex PCR, and the TCRdb table lists in-frame clones only, not all of them. The sample has approximately 250,000 clones, approximately 82% seen once. Input material: peripheral blood. The receptors stem from a man between 35 and 55 years old who had recovered from COVID-19. Each CDR3 is given with its conserved first and last residue. Each record gives: D gene, clone size, V gene, J gene, CDR3 protein, CDR3 DNA. A D gene is named only where the DNA matches it firmly. Size tells how often a clone was seen (once, few, many) or the class of an expanded clone, and some rows leave it out.

>TRBD2|.|TRBV10-2|TRBJ2-5
CASSESIASGGGETQYF
TGCGCCAGCAGTGAGTCGATTGCTAGCGGGGGGGGAGAGACCCAGTACTTC
>.|.|TRBV10-2|TRBJ1-6
CASSERGSYNSPLHF
TGCGCCAGCAGTGAACGGGGCTCCTATAATTCACCCCTCCACTTT
>TRBD1|.|TRBV7-2|TRBJ2-2
CASSLAWDRVVFTGELFF
TGTGCCAGCAGCTTAGCTTGGGACAGGGTTGTTTTTACCGGGGAGCTGTTTTTT
>.|.|TRBV20-1|TRBJ1-6
CSASRSVFGFNSPLHF
TGCAGTGCTAGTCGAAGCGTCTTTGGGTTTAATTCACCCCTCCACTTT
>TRBD2|.|TRBV11-2|TRBJ2-1
CASSFLGGNEQFF
TGTGCCAGCAGCTTTTTGGGAGGGAATGAGCAGTTCTTC
>TRBD1|.|TRBV19|TRBJ2-5
CASSIWGQAETQYF
TGTGCCAGTAGTATATGGGGACAGGCCGAGACCCAGTACTTC
>.|.|TRBV7-9|TRBJ2-7
CASGGDTYYEQYF
TGTGCCAGCGGGGGGGACACCTACTACGAGCAGTACTTC
>TRBD2|.|TRBV7-9|TRBJ2-2
CASTETSGSVPGELFF
TGTGCCAGCACCGAAACTAGCGGGAGTGTGCCCGGGGAGCTGTTTTTT
>.|.|TRBV7-2|TRBJ2-1
CASSFNRDNEQFF
TGTGCCAGCAGCTTTAACCGGGACAATGAGCAGTTCTTC
>.|.|TRBV5-1|TRBJ2-7
CASSLQVTPNEQYF
TGCGCCAGCAGCTTGCAGGTAACACCGAACGAGCAGTACTTC
>TRBD1|.|TRBV11-3|TRBJ2-1
CASSPRPGQGSEQFF
TGTGCCAGCAGCCCACGACCGGGACAGGGATCTGAGCAGTTCTTC
>TRBD2|.|TRBV7-2|TRBJ2-2
CASSLASGALTGELFF
TGTGCCAGCAGCTTAGCTAGCGGGGCACTGACTGGGGAGCTGTTTTTT
>TRBD1|.|TRBV6-5|TRBJ1-1
CASRPPRDRSEAFF
TGTGCCAGCAGACCTCCCAGGGACAGGTCTGAAGCTTTCTTT
>.|once|TRBV2|TRBJ2-5
CASRVGMGAREAQYF
TGTGCCAGCAGAGTTGGAATGGGGGCAAGAGAGGCCCAGTACTTC
>TRBD2|once|TRBV3-1/TRBV3-2|TRBJ2-3
CASTQAGGTDTQYF
TGTGCCAGCACCCAAGCGGGGGGCACAGATACGCAGTATTTT
>TRBD2|.|TRBV2|TRBJ2-3
CASRPPQRGRGDTQYF
TGTGCCAGCAGGCCCCCCCAGCGGGGTCGGGGAGATACGCAGTATTTT
>.|.|TRBV5-1|TRBJ1-1
CASSLGPGNTEAFF
TGCGCCAGCAGCTTGGGCCCGGGGAACACTGAAGCTTTCTTT
>TRBD1|.|TRBV30|TRBJ1-4
CAWSVPGQGDEKLFF
TGTGCCTGGAGTGTACCAGGACAGGGGGATGAAAAACTGTTTTTT
>.|.|TRBV10-3|TRBJ1-5
CAISAGDQPQHF
TGTGCCATCAGTGCAGGGGATCAGCCCCAGCATTTT
>TRBD1|.|TRBV18|TRBJ1-2
CASSLLDRGSGYTF
TGTGCCAGCTCACTTTTGGACAGGGGGTCTGGCTACACCTTC
>TRBD1|.|TRBV6-5|TRBJ1-4
CASGTRTGANEKLFF
TGTGCCAGCGGCACCAGGACAGGGGCTAATGAAAAACTGTTTTTT
>.|.|TRBV6-1|TRBJ2-7
CASSEMGGGSSF
TGTGCCAGCAGTGAGATGGGGGGCGGGAGCTCATTC
>TRBD2|.|TRBV5-5|TRBJ2-5
CASSLEGELAASPTQYF
TGTGCCAGCAGCTTGGAGGGGGAACTAGCGGCCTCCCCGACCCAGTACTTC
>TRBD1|.|TRBV19|TRBJ2-2
CASSGPGRGTGELFF
TGTGCCAGTAGTGGGCCAGGCAGGGGGACCGGGGAGCTGTTTTTT
>.|.|TRBV18|TRBJ1-1
CASSLGGRRNTEAFF
TGTGCCAGCTCACTCGGAGGTCGGAGGAACACTGAAGCTTTCTTT
>.|.|TRBV7-2|TRBJ2-7
CASSTNKGWWEQYF
TGTGCCAGCAGCACCAACAAGGGGTGGTGGGAGCAGTACTTC
>.|.|TRBV3-1/TRBV3-2|TRBJ2-2
CASSQRQFPGELFF
TGTGCCAGCAGCCAACGACAGTTCCCCGGGGAGCTGTTTTTT
>TRBD2|.|TRBV6-6|TRBJ2-1
CASSYSLAGGYEQFF
TGTGCCAGCAGTTACTCCCTAGCGGGAGGCTATGAGCAGTTCTTC
>TRBD2|.|TRBV5-1|TRBJ2-1
CASRSPLAGGNYNEQFF
TGCGCCAGCAGGTCTCCACTAGCGGGAGGAAACTACAATGAGCAGTTCTTC
>.|.|TRBV27|TRBJ1-1
CASSPAAGEMNTEAFF
TGTGCCAGCAGTCCCGCCGCGGGAGAAATGAACACTGAAGCTTTCTTT
>TRBD1|.|TRBV7-2|TRBJ1-1
CASSSARTGRTEAFF
TGTGCCAGCAGCTCGGCAAGGACAGGGAGGACTGAAGCTTTCTTT
>TRBD1|.|TRBV9|TRBJ2-5
CASSVGPGQGGQETQYF
TGTGCCAGCAGCGTAGGACCGGGACAGGGGGGCCAAGAGACCCAGTACTTC
>.|once|TRBV11-3|TRBJ2-7
CASSLTGLTYEQYF
TGTGCCAGCAGCTTAACTGGGCTTACCTACGAGCAGTACTTC
>TRBD1|.|TRBV2|TRBJ2-3
CASTSGQRTDTQYF
TGTGCCAGCACCTCGGGACAGCGCACAGATACGCAGTATTTT
>TRBD1|once|TRBV18|TRBJ2-5
CASSPPTPPGGRETQYF
TGTGCCAGCTCACCACCGACCCCGCCAGGGGGCAGAGAGACCCAGTACTTC
>.|once|TRBV7-2|TRBJ1-5
CASSLRDQPQHF
TGTGCCAGCAGCCTGAGGGATCAGCCCCAGCATTTT
>.|.|TRBV7-2|TRBJ1-6
CASSLGTSYNSPLHF
TGTGCCAGCAGCTTAGGGACAAGTTATAATTCACCCCTCCACTTT
>.|.|TRBV6-5|TRBJ1-4
CASSLVSGTNEKLFF
TGTGCCAGCAGCCTGGTATCAGGGACTAATGAAAAACTGTTTTTT
>.|.|TRBV7-8|TRBJ1-1
CASSARTDKNTEAFF
TGTGCCAGCAGCGCTCGGACAGACAAAAACACTGAAGCTTTCTTT
>TRBD1|once|TRBV11-2|TRBJ2-5
CASSPGTGEETQYF
TGTGCCAGCAGCCCCGGGACAGGGGAGGAGACCCAGTACTTC
>.|few|TRBV5-4|TRBJ2-7
CASSLQGEQYF
TGTGCCAGCAGCTTACAGGGAGAGCAGTACTTC
>.|.|TRBV19|TRBJ2-2
CASSSSRINTGELFF
TGTGCCAGTAGTAGCTCCAGGATTAACACCGGGGAGCTGTTTTTT
>.|.|TRBV19|TRBJ2-1
CASSARLENEQFF
TGTGCCAGTAGTGCAAGATTGGAGAATGAGCAGTTCTTC
>.|.|TRBV27|TRBJ2-5
CASSLRLGAETQYF
TGTGCCAGCAGTTTACGACTGGGGGCAGAGACCCAGTACTTC
>TRBD2|.|TRBV11-2|TRBJ2-4
CASSLVGLAASRAKNIQYF
TGTGCCAGCAGCTTAGTAGGACTAGCGGCAAGTCGGGCCAAAAACATTCAGTACTTC
>.|once|TRBV11-2|TRBJ2-1
CASSLGGTYNEQFF
TGTGCCAGCAGCTTAGGGGGCACCTACAATGAGCAGTTCTTC
>TRBD2|.|TRBV7-6|TRBJ2-5
CASSLDGGGETQYF
TGTGCCAGCAGCTTAGACGGGGGAGGGGAGACCCAGTACTTC
>.|.|TRBV7-2|TRBJ1-5
CASSPDRPNQPQHF
TGTGCCAGCAGCCCGGACAGACCCAATCAGCCCCAGCATTTT
>TRBD2|.|TRBV7-2|TRBJ2-2
CASRPPGLAGTGELFF
TGTGCCAGCAGGCCCCCGGGACTAGCGGGCACCGGGGAGCTGTTTTTT
>.|.|TRBV7-2|TRBJ2-1
CASSLSRGNEQFF
TGTGCCAGCAGCTTATCCAGGGGCAATGAGCAGTTCTTC
>.|.|TRBV30|TRBJ2-3
CAWSYPGLSVLGTQYF
TGTGCCTGGAGCTATCCGGGACTGTCCGTGCTCGGTACGCAGTATTTT
>.|.|TRBV29-1|TRBJ2-1
CSGTAQGPSEQFF
TGCAGCGGGACCGCTCAGGGGCCAAGTGAGCAGTTCTTC
>.|few|TRBV6-1|TRBJ2-5
CASSEGPSQETQYF
TGTGCCAGCAGTGAAGGCCCTAGTCAAGAGACCCAGTACTTC
>TRBD2|.|TRBV5-6|TRBJ2-1
CASSLASGRFYNEQFF
TGTGCCAGCAGCTTGGCCAGCGGGAGGTTCTACAATGAGCAGTTCTTC